This T cell receptor beta chain derives from a study of T cell changes during pregnancy in multiple sclerosis. Germline V CDR1 and CDR2: SGHRS, YFSETQ. The CDR3 sequence is 15 residues long. Trimming shortened V by 2 bases and J by 2 bases, and 11 bases separated the two germline ends. Method: immunoSEQ multiplex PCR; TCRdb's copy keeps in-frame clones and lacks some. The sample comprises about 80,000 clones, 92% of which are singletons, and 2.6% rests with the top ten. The source of this sequence is a female donor with multiple sclerosis, enrolled in a pregnancy study. The sample in question was peripheral blood, obtained before pregnancy. The chain couples TRBV5-1 to TRBJ2-4; D not resolved. CDR3 in amino acids: CASSLGTTSKNIQYF. CDR3 coding DNA: TGCGCCAGCAGCTTAGGTACTACTTCCAAAAACATTCAGTACTTC.